This entry is about one T cell receptor (beta chain). This clonotype was counted between two and nine times. What this receptor recognizes is not known. No much larger clonotype is one base removed from it; base qualities were not supplied. Ficoll-Paque density gradient centrifugation was used to isolate PBMCs. The germline V gene supplies CDR1 SGHRS and CDR2 YFSETQ. Trimming removed 4 bases from V and 9 bases from J; the gene matches leave 12 bases unexplained. The CDR3 measures 16 amino acids from cysteine to phenylalanine. The DNA shown is the 48-base CDR3, in frame from base 1. This entry belongs to a study of T-cell memory formation after mild COVID-19 (dated by TCRdb to about 2021). Context from the whole study: TCR sequence clusters from the two donors were found to be largely donor specific. Two young, previously healthy adult volunteers made up the cohort, one male and one female. T-cell clones expanding and contracting after mild COVID-19 in two donors were tracked by longitudinal TCRalpha and TCRbeta repertoire sequencing.

Sequencing relied on an Illumina NovaSeq 6000. TCRalpha and TCRbeta cDNA libraries were constructed by 5'RACE with constant-segment primers, with sample barcodes and unique molecular identifiers being introduced. Trizol reagent was used to extract RNA from every sample. Libraries were amplified in two PCR steps, with a second sample barcode and Illumina TruSeq adapters added in the second step. Libraries were sequenced on an Illumina NovaSeq with 2 x 150 bp paired-end reads. Per the original workflow: With migec v1.2.7, reads were demultiplexed and then collapsed into UMI-guided consensus sequences. Using mixcr v2.1.11, the UMI consensuses were aligned to TRA and TRB V and J templates and assembled into clonotypes. A clonotype was counted as expanded or contracted only if both edgeR and NoisET called the change significant, with noise models trained on biological replicates. For edgeR calls, a false discovery rate-adjusted p below 0.01 and a log2 fold-change threshold of 1 were applied. As an exploratory analysis of dynamics, max-normalized trajectories of the 1000 most abundant clonotypes were examined with PCA combined with hierarchical clustering. Separately sequenced CD4+ and CD8+ repertoires were used to assign a CD4 or CD8 phenotype to each responding clone. TCRdb ran its own pipeline on the public reads, namely fastp trimming at Q25 and MiXCR clone calling, and kept in-frame beta chains. Rows with a matching CDR3 protein are joined into one entry that keeps the most common DNA and genes. V and J calls and clone size were set by TCRdb, not the authors. The sample table records 470,000 or so distinct CDR3 sequences; more than 15% of these occur just once. Together, the top ten hold roughly a fifth of the sample.

Results the study describes overall, beyond this receptor: Contracting CD4+ clones were located mainly in the CM and EM memory subsets, whereas CD8+ clones were found to be enriched in EMRA. Some responding clones were detected in pre-infection memory, suggesting pre-existing cross-reactive memory T cells joined the SARS-CoV-2 response. Whether the second-wave clones peaking on day 37 were SARS-CoV-2 specific was not confirmed. Balanced CD4/CD8 phenotypes were observed for clones contracting from day 15 to 85, whereas a bias towards CD4+ was observed for a second wave of clones expanding from day 15 to 37. The study covered only a couple of mild cases, and larger cohorts including severe cases with pre-infection samples were considered necessary.

This chain is built from TRBV5-1 and TRBJ2-1; TRBD2 aligns with 11 central bases. This sequence originates from a man aged 18 to 30 who had mild COVID-19 (a few samples of this study predate the infection). The sample titles of this study are shuffled in the database, so cell type and time point are left out; the donor was told from shared clones. Sample: PBMCs or a T cell subset sorted from them (not recorded which). The CDR3 reads CASSDTLAGGHSEQFF. The bases read TGCGCCAGCAGCGACACCCTAGCGGGGGGACATAGTGAGCAGTTCTTC.